The clone carrying this T cell receptor (beta chain) was recorded once. This sample is drawn from a study of blood T cell repertoires in COVID-19. Study at large: The United States, Italy and Spain supplied acute and convalescent COVID-19 samples. In each case, the material was cDNA or gDNA derived from T cells, B-cell-depleted T cells, or PBMCs.

In the source study's methods: Cell counts per sample came from amplifying reference gene primers. Sequencing used immunoSEQ multiplex PCR; TCRdb keeps in-frame clones, though not all of them. That table furnishes V, J and clone size, whereas the DNA furnished D and trimming. Seen here are approximately 200,000 clones, 70% to 90% observed once, and the top ten hold around 3.3%. From germline, CDR1 is SNHLY and CDR2 FYNNEI. This CDR3 has 15 amino acids. Trimming cost V 6 bases and J 8 bases; bases outside gene matches: 8. The source material was peripheral blood. This clonotype was obtained from a man between 60 and 70 years old with acute or convalescent COVID-19. The chain links TRBV2 to TRBJ2-1, with 12 nucleotides matching TRBD2. The CDR3 DNA is TGTGCCAGCAGCGGGACTAGCGGGCTCGGGGATGAGCAGTTCTTC. Its translation is CASSGTSGLGDEQFF.